One sample yielded the 26 T cell receptor beta chains listed below, sequenced in a study of Ad26.COV2.S vaccination and SARS-CoV-2 variants. Produced via immunoSEQ multiplex PCR; TCRdb's table is partial and in-frame only. The table records about 470,000 clones, about 90% of them present only once. Sample treatment: around 19 received Ad26.COV2.S at low or high dose, single or two shots; about 5 received placebo; per-sample allocation not given. Samples came from day 63 after the first vaccine or placebo injection. The sample here was peripheral blood, taken in a trial of Ad26.COV2.S vaccine versus placebo. These receptors came from a person between 18 and 60 years old who received the Ad26.COV2.S COVID-19 vaccine or a placebo.

The CDR3 coding sequence is TGTGCCAGCAGTTTAGCGACCGGGGAGCTGTTTTTT. This codes for CASSLATGELFF. The chain carries TRBV28 and TRBJ2-2, with D uncertain. Germline V gene data show CDR1 as MDHEN and CDR2 as SYDVKM. This CDR3 comprises 12 residues. Trimming pared 2 bases from V and 5 bases from J, leaving 3 bases between.

The chain combines TRBV3-1 (or the pseudogene TRBV3-2) with TRBJ2-7; D gene uncertain. The V end was cut by 3 bases, the J end by 10 bases, with 13 bases between. The germline V gene encodes CDR1 LGHDT and CDR2 YNNKEL (reference sequence). This CDR3 region has 12 residues. CDR3 coding DNA: TGTGCCAGCAGCCATAAGGTTGGCGAACAGTACTTC. Encoded protein: CASSHKVGEQYF.

The gene calls are TRBV4-3 and TRBJ2-2; no definite D call. Germline V gene lookup returns CDR1 LGHNA and CDR2 YSLEER. V was shortened by 0 bases and J by 6 bases, with 14 bases between the two germline ends. The CDR3 covers 16 residues. For the CDR3, the DNA is TGCGCCAGCAGCCAAGAGCCCCCACAAGGCCCCGGGGAGCTGTTTTTT. Translation: CASSQEPPQGPGELFF.

The genes are TRBV7-8 and TRBJ1-1; TRBD1 is a possible D gene (5 bases). V shed 2 bases and J shed 6 bases, with 19 bases lying between them. Germline V gene sequence: CDR1 SGHVS, CDR2 FQNEAQ. The length of the CDR3 is 16 residues. The CDR3 is CASSLTDGGFGAEAFF. In DNA form, the CDR3 reads TGTGCCAGCAGCTTAACGGACGGGGGGTTTGGCGCTGAAGCTTTCTTT.

V is TRBV27 and J is TRBJ2-4; TRBD1 is a possible D gene (6 bases). V shed 6 bases and J shed 0 bases, with 12 bases lying between them. From germline, CDR1 is MNHEY and CDR2 SMNVEV (reference sequence). The CDR3 runs 15 residues. CDR3 DNA: TGTGCCAGCAGCCGGACAGCCCTAGCCAAAAACATTCAGTACTTC. Translation: CASSRTALAKNIQYF.

The CDR3 spells CASSRANWEQYF. In DNA form, the CDR3 reads TGTGCCAGCAGCCGGGCCAACTGGGAGCAGTACTTC. This chain uses TRBV5-6 with TRBJ2-7; D call uncertain. Trimming pared 4 bases from V and 7 bases from J, leaving 12 bases between. Germline V gene sequence: CDR1 SGHDT, CDR2 YYEEEE. The CDR3 loop spans 12 amino acids.

This clone showed up just once. The rearrangement uses TRBV4-1 and TRBJ1-5; D ambiguous. With 5 bases removed from V and 5 bases from J, the gap between germline ends came to 13 bases. Germline CDR1 MGHRA, CDR2 YSYEKL. The CDR3 has 14 residues. The chain's CDR3 is CASSVRYTDQPQHF. DNA of the CDR3: TGCGCCAGCAGCGTTCGCTACACTGATCAGCCCCAGCATTTT.

This clone was seen only once. The chain couples TRBV7-6 to TRBJ2-1; 10 positions match TRBD2. CDR3 length: 18 residues. Losses at the gene ends were 2 bases for V and 4 bases for J; bases not matched to a gene: 11. Germline V gives CDR1 SGHVS, CDR2 FNYEAQ. DNA of the CDR3: TGTGCCAGCAGCTTATTGTCACAGCGGGAGGGTAGATACAATGAGCAGTTCTTC. Translated, it gives CASSLLSQREGRYNEQFF.

The chain recombines TRBV28 with TRBJ1-4; tentative D call: TRBD1 (6 bases). V was pared by 5 bases and J by 12 bases, with 16 bases between. The CDR3 spans 13 residues. Germline V gene data show CDR1 as MDHEN and CDR2 as SYDVKM. As DNA, the CDR3 is TGTGCCAGCAGTCTCTCTGCCCGGACAGAACTGTTTTTT. Translating it yields CASSLSARTELFF.

This clone showed up just a few times. The chain uses TRBV7-8 and TRBJ1-5; TRBD1 is a possible D gene (5 bases). Germline CDR1 and CDR2: SGHVS and FQNEAQ. This CDR3 contains 16 residues. The germline V and J ends were trimmed by 3 bases and 5 bases, with 17 bases remaining between them. CDR3 nucleotide sequence: TGTGCCAGCAGCTTGGTTCCAGGGCGCAGTTATCAGCCCCAGCATTTT. It is translated as CASSLVPGRSYQPQHF.

The chain couples TRBV28 to TRBJ1-2; D unresolved. The V gene's germline CDR1 is MDHEN and CDR2 SYDVKM. This CDR3 is 14 amino acids long. V lost 1 base to trimming and J lost 0 bases, with 6 bases between them. The CDR3 loop is CASSLFGSNYGYTF. The CDR3 nucleotides read TGTGCCAGCAGTTTATTTGGGTCTAACTATGGCTACACCTTC.

This clone was observed a handful of times. The chain uses TRBV5-5 and TRBJ2-7, with 8 nucleotides matching TRBD1. Germline assignment: CDR1 SGHKS and CDR2 YYEKEE (reference sequence). J gave up 5 bases and V 4 bases, and 8 bases lay outside the gene matches. This CDR3 contains 14 residues. The CDR3 sequence: CASSGQGLGDEQYF. In nucleotides, the CDR3 is TGTGCCAGCAGCGGACAGGGTCTTGGAGACGAGCAGTACTTC.

The V gene is TRBV3-1 (or the pseudogene TRBV3-2), the J gene TRBJ2-5, with TRBD2 matching 8 bases. Germline CDR1 and CDR2: LGHDT and YNNKEL (reference sequence). The CDR3 has 15 residues. V was pared by 7 bases and J by 5 bases, with 12 bases of the junction left unmatched. CDR3 nucleotides: TGTGCCAGCACCCTCGGGACTAGAGGGACGGAGACCCAGTACTTC. It codes for CASTLGTRGTETQYF.

The chain is built from TRBV2 and TRBJ2-5; D tentatively reads TRBD1 or TRBD2 (5 bases each). Germline lookup yields CDR1 SNHLY and CDR2 FYNNEI. Trimming removed 10 bases from V and 2 bases from J, with 11 bases in between. The CDR3 runs to 12 residues. CDR3 sequence: CATPGPQETQYF. Here the CDR3 DNA reads TGTGCCACACCGGGGCCTCAAGAGACCCAGTACTTC. The full variable domain, its missing parts supplied by reference TRBV2 and TRBJ2-5, is EPEVTQTPSHQVTQMGQEVILRCVPISNHLYFYWYRQILGQKVEFLVSFYNNEISEKSEIFDDQFSVERPDGSNFTLKIRSTKLEDSAMYFCATPGPQETQYFGPGTRLLVL.

This clone was observed a few times. V and J are TRBV28 and TRBJ1-1, with TRBD1 as a possible D gene (5 bases). V lost 1 base and J 5 bases, leaving 11 bases between the germline ends. The CDR3 is 14 residues long. Germline V gene data show CDR1 as MDHEN and CDR2 as SYDVKM. The CDR3 spells CASSLYAEGTEAFF. For the CDR3, the DNA is TGTGCCAGCAGTTTATACGCTGAGGGGACTGAAGCTTTCTTT.

The V call is TRBV28, the J call TRBJ1-4, with 9 nucleotides matching TRBD1. Germline V gene data show CDR1 as MDHEN and CDR2 as SYDVKM. CDR3 size: 13 residues. V lost 8 bases to trimming and J lost 5 bases; unmatched junction nucleotides: 3. This CDR3 is CASGQGINEKLFF. The CDR3 DNA follows: TGTGCCAGCGGACAGGGGATAAATGAAAAACTGTTTTTT.

The rearrangement uses TRBV14 and TRBJ2-1; tentative D call: TRBD2 (6 bases). V gave up 2 bases and J gave up 4 bases, with 12 bases separating them. Germline CDR1 reads SGHDN; CDR2 reads FVKESK. The CDR3 spans 15 residues. CDR3 residues: CASSQFGTGYNEQFF. The CDR3 DNA reads TGTGCCAGCAGCCAATTCGGGACTGGGTACAATGAGCAGTTCTTC.

The rearrangement uses TRBV20-1 and TRBJ2-7; D is undetermined. Germline-derived CDR1 and CDR2 are DFQATT and SNEGSKA (reference sequence). The CDR3 consists of 11 residues. V lost 3 bases and J lost 2, with 5 bases in between. CDR3 residues: CSASNPYEQYF. DNA for the CDR3: TGCAGTGCTAGCAACCCCTACGAGCAGTACTTC.

The chain recombines TRBV2 with TRBJ2-2, with 8 bases fitting TRBD1. Per the germline V gene, CDR1 is SNHLY and CDR2 is FYNNEI. This CDR3 region has 15 residues. Trimming took 6 bases from V and 5 from J; bases not matched to a gene: 8. DNA of the CDR3: TGTGCCAGCAGGGACGACAGGGGTGGGACCGGGGAGCTGTTTTTT. Translation gives CASRDDRGGTGELFF.

This chain uses TRBV4-2 with TRBJ1-4; a possible D gene is TRBD1 (5 bases). There are 15 residues in the CDR3. Deletions cut 6 bases from V and 6 bases from J, with 17 bases between. Germline V gene sequence: CDR1 LGHNA, CDR2 YNFKEQ. The DNA of the CDR3 is TGTGCCAGCAGTCCAAGGTTTGGGGGTGATGAAAAACTGTTTTTT. It encodes CASSPRFGGDEKLFF.

The chain couples TRBV7-8 to TRBJ2-6; no clear D. Germline V lookup: CDR1 SGHVS, CDR2 FQNEAQ. The CDR3 sequence is 14 residues long. The V end lost 5 bases, the J end lost 0 bases, and 5 bases lay between the germline ends. In DNA form, the CDR3 reads TGTGCCAGCAGCAGGGCCTCTGGGGCCAACGTCCTGACTTTC. Translating gives CASSRASGANVLTF. Looking up the rest from reference TRBV7-8 and TRBJ2-6 gives the full variable domain: GAGVSQSPRYKVAKRGQDVALRCDPISGHVSLFWYQQALGQGPEFLTYFQNEAQLDKSGLPSDRFFAERPEGSVSTLKIQRTQQEDSAVYLCASSRASGANVLTFGAGSRLTVL.

This chain connects TRBV7-2 to TRBJ2-7, with D unresolved. V dropped 3 bases and J dropped 2 bases, with 8 bases sitting between them. CDR3 length equals 13 residues. Germline V gives CDR1 SGHTA, CDR2 FQGNSA. The CDR3 loop is CASSLLSAYEQYF. In nucleotides, the CDR3 is TGTGCCAGCAGCTTGTTAAGCGCCTACGAGCAGTACTTC.

The CDR3 region is CASSLGPYTGELFF. In nucleotides, the CDR3 is TGTGCCAGCAGCTTAGGACCTTACACCGGGGAGCTGTTTTTT. V usage is TRBV7-9 and J usage is TRBJ2-2, with D unclear. From germline, CDR1 is SEHNR and CDR2 FQNEAQ (reference sequence). The CDR3 spans 14 residues. The V and J ends lost 1 base and 3 bases respectively, with 6 bases between them.

The V call is TRBV11-2, the J call TRBJ2-1; D perhaps matches TRBD2 (6 bases). CDR1 and CDR2 (germline): SGHAT, FQNNGV. This CDR3 has 16 amino acids. V shed 0 bases and J shed 5 bases, with 14 bases lying between them. CDR3 bases: TGTGCCAGCAGCTTAGATCCCGGGCCTAGCGACAATGAGCAGTTCTTC. This codes for CASSLDPGPSDNEQFF.

This clone was recorded a few times. The chain links TRBV6-2 or TRBV6-3 to TRBJ2-7; possible D gene TRBD1, 7 bases. The CDR3 sequence is 17 residues long. V dropped 4 bases and J dropped 1 base, with 20 bases sitting between them. Germline V gives CDR1 MNHEY, CDR2 SVGEGT. DNA for the CDR3: TGTGCCAGCAGTTTCCCAACCAGACAGGGAGGTTCCTACGAGCAGTACTTC. It encodes CASSFPTRQGGSYEQYF.

This clone has only one observation. The chain recombines TRBV19 with TRBJ1-3; D might be TRBD1 (6 bases). This CDR3 region has 15 residues. Trimming left V 5 bases short and J 0 bases short, with 11 bases between. Germline V lookup: CDR1 LNHDA, CDR2 SQIVND (reference sequence). CDR3: CASSLTGDSGNTIYF. The DNA for the CDR3 is TGTGCCAGTAGTCTGACAGGCGACTCTGGAAACACCATATATTTT.